The 7 T cell receptor beta chains below come from one sample, sequenced in a study of T cell clonality in common variable immunodeficiency. The study, taken as a whole, reports: Common variable immunodeficiency TCR beta sequences reportedly had fewer deletions and N-nucleotide insertions.

The protocol was immunoSEQ multiplex PCR, while the TCRdb copy is restricted to in-frame clones and leaves out a portion. The counts give about 15,000 clones, none of them seen only once; about 15% is held by the top ten. No cognate antigen is known for these TCRs. Sequencing was performed on peripheral blood mononuclear cells. These receptors came from a human donor with common variable immunodeficiency.

This clone has ten or more counts. The sequence runs out 3 residues before the end of the CDR3; the remainder is reconstructed from the germline J gene. The chain couples TRBV5-1 to TRBJ2-7; 10 nucleotides align to TRBD1. J gave up 6 bases and V 4 bases, and 4 bases lay outside the gene matches. This CDR3 is 13 amino acids long. CDR1 and CDR2 (germline): SGHRS, YFSETQ. The CDR3 reads CASSLGTGAEQYF. The DNA read from the CDR3 is TGCGCCAGCAGCCTAGGGACAGGGGCCGAG.

Concerning this clone itself: The CDR3 end falls 3 residues outside the read, so it is completed with the germline J gene. This chain joins TRBV5-1 and TRBJ2-1; D is possibly TRBD2 (6 bases). This CDR3 comprises 13 residues. Germline V CDR1 and CDR2: SGHRS, YFSETQ. Trimming removed 2 bases at V and 8 bases at J, with 11 bases between. The CDR3 loop reads CASSFPSADEQFF. The DNA read from the CDR3 is TGCGCCAGCAGCTTCCCTAGCGCCGATGAG.

Notes on this clone: From the germline J gene comes the end of the CDR3, since the read stops 3 residues before it. This chain connects TRBV18 to TRBJ2-7, with D possibly TRBD1 on 6 matching bases. The CDR3 sequence is 13 residues long. Germline CDR1 reads KGHSH; CDR2 reads LQKENI. V was shortened by 6 bases and J by 0 bases, with 9 bases between the two germline ends. CDR3 DNA (partial): TGTGCCAGCTCGGGGGCCGTCTCCTACGAG. Protein sequence: CASSGAVSYE. The whole CDR3 sequence is CASSGAVSYEQYF.

With regard to this clone: The read ends 3 residues before the CDR3 terminus; that terminus is restored from the germline J gene. This sequence joins TRBV7-2 and TRBJ1-2; no clear D. Germline CDR1 and CDR2: SGHTA and FQGNSA. The CDR3 has 12 residues. V was pared by 5 bases and J by 4 bases, with 8 bases between. The CDR3 loop is CASSAVSYGYTF. Partial CDR3 DNA: TGTGCCAGCAGCGCGGTAAGCTATGGC.

Points on this clone: Read coverage stops 3 residues before the CDR3 terminus; the germline J gene supplies the remainder. The gene calls are TRBV30 and TRBJ1-2; the D gene is possibly TRBD1 (6 bases). The germline V and J ends were trimmed by 4 bases and 4 bases, with 22 bases remaining between them. Germline lookup yields CDR1 GTSNPN and CDR2 SVGIG (reference sequence). This CDR3 contains 16 residues. The CDR3 sequence: CAWNPPPGAVRYGYTF. CDR3 DNA, as far as it was read: TGTGCCTGGAATCCACCTCCAGGGGCAGTACGCTATGGC.

On this clone itself: The read falls 3 residues short of the CDR3 end, and the missing part is taken from the germline J gene. The chain employs TRBV7-9 and TRBJ1-1; D uncertain. Trimming took off 2 bases at V and 1 base at J, with 5 bases between the two ends. Germline CDR1 reads SEHNR; CDR2 reads FQNEAQ (reference sequence). The length of the CDR3 is 13 residues. CDR3 bases read: TGTGCCAGCAGCTTAAGACAGAACACTGAA. Its protein product is CASSLRQNTE. The whole CDR3 reads CASSLRQNTEAFF.

Ten or more counts support this clone. The read stops 3 residues short of the end of the CDR3; the missing end is completed from the germline J gene. The J gene is TRBJ2-1, the V gene TRBV18; 11 bases are a match to TRBD2. The V segment lost 5 bases and the J segment 6 bases; nucleotides outside the gene matches: 12. The germline CDR1 and CDR2 sequences are KGHSH and LQKENI. The CDR3 runs to 17 residues. CDR3 DNA, as far as it was read: TGTGCCAGCTCAATACTAGCGGGAGTACCCTCTACCAATGAG. It is translated as CASSILAGVPSTNE. The CDR3 in full is CASSILAGVPSTNEQFF.